A selection of T cell receptor beta chains follows, all from one sample in a study of identical twins. TCRdb reanalysed the 5' RACE reads using MiXCR and keeps one entry per CDR3 protein. Altogether 350,000 to 450,000 distinct CDR3 sequences are present, 15% to 20% being singletons, with the ten largest covering less than 15%. Sequencing used naive T cells sorted from blood. These receptors were obtained from a man aged 45 to 65 in good health. CDR3s leave out the opening cysteine and the closing phenylalanine or tryptophan. The size entry is marked missing in some rows and otherwise reads once, few, many or a size class.

cdr3_aa: ASSQSPSSTYEQY
clone_size: many
j_call: TRBJ2-7
v_call: TRBV4-1

cdr3_aa: AISPGTSGIEQY
clone_size: few
j_call: TRBJ2-7
v_call: TRBV10-3

cdr3_aa: ASTELLGADQPQH
clone_size: -
j_call: TRBJ1-5
v_call: TRBV28

cdr3_aa: ASSYSPSGYTDTQY
clone_size: once
j_call: TRBJ2-3
v_call: TRBV6-5

cdr3_aa: ASSLGLELVNEQF
clone_size: -
j_call: TRBJ2-1
v_call: TRBV27

cdr3_aa: ASSSSQVVSNTGELF
clone_size: -
j_call: TRBJ2-2
v_call: TRBV7-2

cdr3_aa: ASRLELAGGKKNEQF
clone_size: once
j_call: TRBJ2-1
v_call: TRBV12-2

cdr3_aa: ASSRWGTSGSSYNEQF
clone_size: -
j_call: TRBJ2-1
v_call: TRBV6-1

cdr3_aa: ASKGQGYQPQH
clone_size: few
j_call: TRBJ1-5
v_call: TRBV12-3/TRBV12-4

cdr3_aa: ASSELAGDNEQF
clone_size: -
j_call: TRBJ2-1
v_call: TRBV10-2

cdr3_aa: ASSLEALYNEQF
clone_size: -
j_call: TRBJ2-1
v_call: TRBV7-9

cdr3_aa: ATSDPTGTLGNEQF
clone_size: -
j_call: TRBJ2-1
v_call: TRBV24-1

cdr3_aa: ASSCLAGVGCDEQY
clone_size: -
j_call: TRBJ2-7
v_call: TRBV7-9

cdr3_aa: ASSQERQGAFPYEQY
clone_size: -
j_call: TRBJ2-7
v_call: TRBV4-3

cdr3_aa: SARLTSGTDTQY
clone_size: few
j_call: TRBJ2-3
v_call: TRBV20-1

cdr3_aa: SAMPGDYNSPLH
clone_size: many
j_call: TRBJ1-6
v_call: TRBV20-1

cdr3_aa: ASSWDPSSYNEQF
clone_size: -
j_call: TRBJ2-1
v_call: TRBV11-2

cdr3_aa: ASSYYTDLPIDTEAF
clone_size: many
j_call: TRBJ1-1
v_call: TRBV6-2/TRBV6-3

cdr3_aa: SVRTDTQY
clone_size: -
j_call: TRBJ2-3
v_call: TRBV29-1

cdr3_aa: SASLGQGNTDTQY
clone_size: -
j_call: TRBJ2-3
v_call: TRBV20-1

cdr3_aa: ASSVDVGENSPLH
clone_size: many
j_call: TRBJ1-6
v_call: TRBV5-1

cdr3_aa: ASSVAFGGGYSLDNEQF
clone_size: few
j_call: TRBJ2-1
v_call: TRBV9

cdr3_aa: ASSLSTSGRAGELF
clone_size: few
j_call: TRBJ2-2
v_call: TRBV27

cdr3_aa: ASSRWSGQTKSGANVLT
clone_size: few
j_call: TRBJ2-6
v_call: TRBV11-1

cdr3_aa: ASSEKASGGHYEQY
clone_size: -
j_call: TRBJ2-7
v_call: TRBV2

cdr3_aa: ASRGPTGSSYNEQF
clone_size: many
j_call: TRBJ2-1
v_call: TRBV6-1

cdr3_aa: ASSLRTGGAYEQY
clone_size: few
j_call: TRBJ2-7
v_call: TRBV19

cdr3_aa: ASISPGSETQY
clone_size: -
j_call: TRBJ2-5
v_call: TRBV6-1

cdr3_aa: ASRRPGGGQTIYNEQF
clone_size: many
j_call: TRBJ2-1
v_call: TRBV6-2/TRBV6-3

cdr3_aa: ASSYDRIDEQY
clone_size: -
j_call: TRBJ2-7
v_call: TRBV6-2/TRBV6-3

cdr3_aa: ATSDLPGTDTQY
clone_size: few
j_call: TRBJ2-3
v_call: TRBV24-1

cdr3_aa: ASSIREGIYAEQF
clone_size: -
j_call: TRBJ2-1
v_call: TRBV19

cdr3_aa: ASSQAPRGTETQY
clone_size: few
j_call: TRBJ2-5
v_call: TRBV4-2

cdr3_aa: ASSQGTGGVEAQH
clone_size: -
j_call: TRBJ1-5
v_call: TRBV6-1

cdr3_aa: SVGGANTEAF
clone_size: many
j_call: TRBJ1-1
v_call: TRBV29-1

cdr3_aa: ASSPHSNYEQY
clone_size: few
j_call: TRBJ2-7
v_call: TRBV3-1

cdr3_aa: ASSLGGTVNENIQY
clone_size: -
j_call: TRBJ2-4
v_call: TRBV12-3/TRBV12-4

cdr3_aa: SAEGGTSGVNEQF
clone_size: -
j_call: TRBJ2-1
v_call: TRBV20-1

cdr3_aa: ASSQDLPDYSGTSTDTQY
clone_size: many
j_call: TRBJ2-3
v_call: TRBV4-2

cdr3_aa: ASGDGRYTEAF
clone_size: few
j_call: TRBJ1-1
v_call: TRBV6-2/TRBV6-3

cdr3_aa: AISEEFLGYT
clone_size: few
j_call: TRBJ1-2
v_call: TRBV10-3

cdr3_aa: ASSTTAYNEQF
clone_size: -
j_call: TRBJ2-1
v_call: TRBV7-9

cdr3_aa: ASGDYKETQY
clone_size: -
j_call: TRBJ2-5
v_call: TRBV28

cdr3_aa: SAKRVVYEQY
clone_size: many
j_call: TRBJ2-7
v_call: TRBV20-1

cdr3_aa: ASSRQHSNQPQH
clone_size: many
j_call: TRBJ1-5
v_call: TRBV28

cdr3_aa: ASSFQGGGQETQY
clone_size: -
j_call: TRBJ2-5
v_call: TRBV5-1

cdr3_aa: ASRILAGVNTGELF
clone_size: once
j_call: TRBJ2-2
v_call: TRBV6-1

cdr3_aa: SADSGGFTDTQY
clone_size: many
j_call: TRBJ2-3
v_call: TRBV29-1

cdr3_aa: ASSLDRTVLTGELF
clone_size: few
j_call: TRBJ2-2
v_call: TRBV7-9

cdr3_aa: ASSHPGGERQPQH
clone_size: -
j_call: TRBJ1-5
v_call: TRBV4-1

cdr3_aa: ASSHRSNYGYT
clone_size: few
j_call: TRBJ1-2
v_call: TRBV7-2

cdr3_aa: ASSHNEQF
clone_size: -
j_call: TRBJ2-1
v_call: TRBV27

cdr3_aa: ATSETSGNQETQY
clone_size: few
j_call: TRBJ2-5
v_call: TRBV24-1

cdr3_aa: ASTSQGTNTEAF
clone_size: -
j_call: TRBJ1-1
v_call: TRBV6-2/TRBV6-3

cdr3_aa: ASSYESILPLH
clone_size: -
j_call: TRBJ1-6
v_call: TRBV6-5

cdr3_aa: ASSQLPGEADTQY
clone_size: -
j_call: TRBJ2-3
v_call: TRBV18

cdr3_aa: ASSSRGASGKLFTDTQY
clone_size: -
j_call: TRBJ2-3
v_call: TRBV11-2

cdr3_aa: SASRPGTEETQY
clone_size: -
j_call: TRBJ2-5
v_call: TRBV20-1